Listed below are T cell receptor beta chains from one sample, sequenced in a study of blood T cell repertoires in COVID-19. The data were produced by immunoSEQ multiplex PCR, yet TCRdb's version contains in-frame clones alone and is incomplete. The table includes around 250,000 clones, almost 85% detected once. Material for sequencing was peripheral blood. The receptors originated from a woman aged 80 or over with acute or convalescent COVID-19. Both conserved end residues are part of each CDR3. The order of the fields is V gene, J gene, clone size, D gene, CDR3 protein, CDR3 DNA. D genes are given only for firm matches. Only some rows state a clone size, as once, few, many or a class for expanded clones.

v_gene: TRBV6-5
j_gene: TRBJ1-1
abundance: NA
d_gene: NA
CDR3aa: CASHPRGANTEAFF
CDR3nt: TGTGCCAGCCACCCCAGGGGTGCGAACACTGAAGCTTTCTTT

v_gene: TRBV7-9
j_gene: TRBJ1-2
abundance: NA
d_gene: TRBD1
CDR3aa: CASSFQGGPNYGYTF
CDR3nt: TGTGCCAGCAGCTTCCAGGGGGGCCCTAACTATGGCTACACCTTC

v_gene: TRBV11-3
j_gene: TRBJ2-5
abundance: NA
d_gene: NA
CDR3aa: CASSLGAKETQYF
CDR3nt: TGTGCCAGCAGCTTAGGGGCAAAAGAGACCCAGTACTTC

v_gene: TRBV27
j_gene: TRBJ1-2
abundance: NA
d_gene: NA
CDR3aa: CASSPRMPQGYNYGYTF
CDR3nt: TGTGCCAGCAGTCCAAGAATGCCACAGGGTTATAACTATGGCTACACCTTC

v_gene: TRBV7-6
j_gene: TRBJ2-7
abundance: NA
d_gene: NA
CDR3aa: CASSLGPSGGNEQYF
CDR3nt: TGTGCCAGCAGCTTGGGGCCCTCTGGAGGGAACGAGCAGTACTTC

v_gene: TRBV9
j_gene: TRBJ2-3
abundance: once
d_gene: NA
CDR3aa: CASSRDTSTDTQYF
CDR3nt: TGTGCCAGCAGCAGGGACACCAGCACAGATACGCAGTATTTT

v_gene: TRBV19
j_gene: TRBJ1-5
abundance: once
d_gene: NA
CDR3aa: CASSIRDRSNQPQHF
CDR3nt: TGTGCCAGTAGTATACGGGATCGGAGCAATCAGCCCCAGCATTTT

v_gene: TRBV27
j_gene: TRBJ2-1
abundance: NA
d_gene: TRBD1
CDR3aa: CASSLLGTGGEQFF
CDR3nt: TGTGCCAGCAGTTTACTAGGGACAGGGGGTGAGCAGTTCTTC

v_gene: TRBV30
j_gene: TRBJ2-7
abundance: NA
d_gene: TRBD2
CDR3aa: CASRLAGVYYEQYF
CDR3nt: TGTGCCTCTAGACTAGCGGGAGTTTACTACGAGCAGTACTTC

v_gene: TRBV28
j_gene: TRBJ1-1
abundance: NA
d_gene: NA
CDR3aa: CASRATEINTEAFF
CDR3nt: TGTGCCAGCAGGGCTACAGAGATCAACACTGAAGCTTTCTTT

v_gene: TRBV5-1
j_gene: TRBJ1-2
abundance: few
d_gene: NA
CDR3aa: CASSYDRPPIDYGYTF
CDR3nt: TGCGCCAGCAGCTACGACAGGCCCCCCATCGACTATGGCTACACCTTC

v_gene: TRBV3-1/TRBV3-2
j_gene: TRBJ1-1
abundance: NA
d_gene: NA
CDR3aa: CASSQVGTNTEAFF
CDR3nt: TGTGCCAGCAGCCAAGTTGGCACGAACACTGAAGCTTTCTTT

v_gene: TRBV11-1
j_gene: TRBJ1-6
abundance: NA
d_gene: TRBD1
CDR3aa: CASSFPTGNNSPLHF
CDR3nt: TGTGCCAGCAGCTTCCCGACAGGGAATAATTCACCCCTCCACTTT

v_gene: TRBV28
j_gene: TRBJ2-2
abundance: few
d_gene: TRBD1
CDR3aa: CASSETGTGNGELFF
CDR3nt: TGTGCCAGCAGCGAAACCGGGACAGGGAACGGGGAGCTGTTTTTT

v_gene: TRBV19
j_gene: TRBJ2-1
abundance: NA
d_gene: NA
CDR3aa: CASSDQTGKEYNEQFF
CDR3nt: TGTGCCAGTAGTGACCAGACAGGCAAGGAATACAATGAGCAGTTCTTC

v_gene: TRBV24-1
j_gene: TRBJ1-5
abundance: NA
d_gene: NA
CDR3aa: CATSDLGTDNNQPQHF
CDR3nt: TGTGCCACCAGTGATTTAGGGACTGACAACAATCAGCCCCAGCATTTT

v_gene: TRBV11-2
j_gene: TRBJ1-6
abundance: NA
d_gene: NA
CDR3aa: CASSLVRSGSGSPLHF
CDR3nt: TGTGCCAGCAGCTTAGTACGGTCAGGTAGTGGTTCACCCCTCCACTTT

v_gene: TRBV4-2
j_gene: TRBJ2-7
abundance: NA
d_gene: TRBD1
CDR3aa: CASSQRTGTYEQYF
CDR3nt: TGTGCCAGCAGCCAGCGGACAGGTACCTACGAGCAGTACTTC

v_gene: TRBV4-1
j_gene: TRBJ1-3
abundance: NA
d_gene: NA
CDR3aa: CASSHDDGAGFFGSGNTIYF
CDR3nt: TGCGCCAGCAGCCACGACGATGGGGCAGGGTTTTTTGGCTCTGGAAACACCATATATTTT

v_gene: TRBV25-1
j_gene: TRBJ2-1
abundance: NA
d_gene: TRBD1
CDR3aa: CASSQFGQGVRNEQFF
CDR3nt: TGTGCCAGCAGTCAATTCGGACAGGGGGTCAGGAATGAGCAGTTCTTC

v_gene: TRBV7-2
j_gene: TRBJ2-7
abundance: NA
d_gene: NA
CDR3aa: CASSLGRDYEQYF
CDR3nt: TGTGCCAGCAGCTTGGGCAGAGACTACGAGCAGTACTTC

v_gene: TRBV5-6
j_gene: TRBJ2-3
abundance: NA
d_gene: TRBD2
CDR3aa: CASSLYRGGTDTQYF
CDR3nt: TGTGCCAGCAGCTTGTACCGGGGGGGAACAGATACGCAGTATTTT

v_gene: TRBV6-2/TRBV6-3
j_gene: TRBJ2-7
abundance: few
d_gene: TRBD2
CDR3aa: CASSSWTSGSYEQYF
CDR3nt: TGTGCCAGCAGTTCATGGACTAGCGGATCCTACGAGCAGTACTTC

v_gene: TRBV7-2
j_gene: TRBJ1-2
abundance: NA
d_gene: TRBD1
CDR3aa: CASSLDRRGHTF
CDR3nt: TGTGCCAGCAGCTTGGACAGGCGTGGTCACACCTTC

v_gene: TRBV5-6
j_gene: TRBJ2-7
abundance: NA
d_gene: NA
CDR3aa: CASSLGTVAYEQYF
CDR3nt: TGTGCCAGCAGCTTGGGGACAGTGGCCTACGAGCAGTACTTC

v_gene: TRBV2
j_gene: TRBJ2-5
abundance: NA
d_gene: TRBD1
CDR3aa: CASSFFGTGGGETQYF
CDR3nt: TGTGCCAGCAGCTTTTTTGGGACAGGTGGCGGAGAGACCCAGTACTTC

v_gene: TRBV28
j_gene: TRBJ1-2
abundance: NA
d_gene: TRBD1
CDR3aa: CASGFLLGQGESGYTF
CDR3nt: TGTGCCAGCGGTTTCCTCCTGGGACAGGGCGAATCTGGCTACACCTTC

v_gene: TRBV12-3/TRBV12-4
j_gene: TRBJ1-1
abundance: NA
d_gene: NA
CDR3aa: CASSYTGNTEAFF
CDR3nt: TGTGCCAGCAGCTATACAGGGAACACTGAAGCTTTCTTT

v_gene: TRBV9
j_gene: TRBJ1-2
abundance: NA
d_gene: TRBD1
CDR3aa: CASSDQGALGYTF
CDR3nt: TGTGCCAGCAGTGATCAGGGGGCGCTTGGCTACACCTTC

v_gene: TRBV7-2
j_gene: TRBJ2-7
abundance: NA
d_gene: TRBD1
CDR3aa: CASSLGTGRYEQYF
CDR3nt: TGTGCCAGCAGCCTCGGGACAGGGCGGTACGAGCAGTACTTC

v_gene: TRBV12-3/TRBV12-4
j_gene: TRBJ2-1
abundance: NA
d_gene: NA
CDR3aa: CASSFAGNEQFF
CDR3nt: TGTGCCAGCAGTTTTGCGGGAAATGAGCAGTTCTTC

v_gene: TRBV27
j_gene: TRBJ1-3
abundance: NA
d_gene: TRBD1
CDR3aa: CASSLTTGAGNTIYF
CDR3nt: TGTGCCAGCAGTTTAACCACAGGGGCTGGAAACACCATATATTTT

v_gene: TRBV7-8
j_gene: TRBJ1-6
abundance: NA
d_gene: TRBD1
CDR3aa: CASSFQDRANSPLHF
CDR3nt: TGTGCCAGCAGCTTTCAGGACAGGGCAAATTCACCCCTCCACTTT

v_gene: TRBV20-1
j_gene: TRBJ2-2
abundance: NA
d_gene: NA
CDR3aa: CSAPTAGELFF
CDR3nt: TGCAGTGCGCCAACGGCCGGGGAGCTGTTTTTT

v_gene: TRBV7-9
j_gene: TRBJ1-6
abundance: NA
d_gene: TRBD1
CDR3aa: CASSLMDRDNSPLHF
CDR3nt: TGTGCCAGCAGCTTGATGGACAGGGACAATTCACCCCTCCACTTT

v_gene: TRBV12-3/TRBV12-4
j_gene: TRBJ1-6
abundance: NA
d_gene: NA
CDR3aa: CASTGTNSSPLHF
CDR3nt: TGTGCCAGCACCGGGACAAATTCTTCACCCCTCCACTTT

v_gene: TRBV5-8
j_gene: TRBJ1-1
abundance: NA
d_gene: NA
CDR3aa: CASSLDRGGSNPAFF
CDR3nt: TGTGCCAGCAGCCTGGACCGGGGGGGTAGTAATCCAGCTTTCTTT

v_gene: TRBV7-3
j_gene: TRBJ1-4
abundance: NA
d_gene: NA
CDR3aa: CASSLTRGGHSNEKLFF
CDR3nt: TGTGCCAGCAGCTTAACCCGGGGGGGACACAGTAATGAAAAACTGTTTTTT

v_gene: TRBV2
j_gene: TRBJ1-1
abundance: NA
d_gene: NA
CDR3aa: CASDRSMNTEAFF
CDR3nt: TGTGCCAGCGACAGAAGCATGAACACTGAAGCTTTCTTT

v_gene: TRBV7-3
j_gene: TRBJ2-3
abundance: NA
d_gene: NA
CDR3aa: CASSTDWSDTQYF
CDR3nt: TGTGCCAGCAGCACGGACTGGTCGGATACGCAGTATTTT

v_gene: TRBV19
j_gene: TRBJ1-1
abundance: NA
d_gene: NA
CDR3aa: CASRIRDTGNTEAFF
CDR3nt: TGTGCCAGTAGGATACGCGACACAGGGAACACTGAAGCTTTCTTT

v_gene: TRBV5-1
j_gene: TRBJ2-3
abundance: NA
d_gene: NA
CDR3aa: CASSPTSTTDTQYF
CDR3nt: TGCGCCAGCAGCCCGACTAGTACGACAGATACGCAGTATTTT

v_gene: TRBV12-3/TRBV12-4
j_gene: TRBJ1-1
abundance: NA
d_gene: NA
CDR3aa: CASSIETEAFF
CDR3nt: TGTGCCAGCAGCATAGAGACTGAAGCTTTCTTT

v_gene: TRBV7-2
j_gene: TRBJ2-7
abundance: NA
d_gene: NA
CDR3aa: CASSYNSQGTYEQYF
CDR3nt: TGTGCCAGCAGCTATAACAGCCAAGGCACCTACGAGCAGTACTTC

v_gene: TRBV5-1
j_gene: TRBJ1-2
abundance: once
d_gene: NA
CDR3aa: CASSLGTSYGYTF
CDR3nt: TGCGCCAGCAGCCTCGGGACAAGCTATGGCTACACCTTC

v_gene: TRBV18
j_gene: TRBJ2-4
abundance: NA
d_gene: NA
CDR3aa: CASSPSGNTDIQYF
CDR3nt: TGTGCCAGCTCACCTTCAGGGAATACGGACATTCAGTACTTC

v_gene: TRBV2
j_gene: TRBJ2-5
abundance: NA
d_gene: TRBD2
CDR3aa: CASSVSMGLAAETQYF
CDR3nt: TGTGCCAGCAGTGTCTCTATGGGACTAGCTGCAGAGACCCAGTACTTC

v_gene: TRBV4-3
j_gene: TRBJ2-2
abundance: few
d_gene: TRBD2
CDR3aa: CASSQDHLLAGGSTGELFF
CDR3nt: TGCGCCAGCAGCCAAGATCATTTACTAGCGGGAGGGAGCACCGGGGAGCTGTTTTTT

v_gene: TRBV12-3/TRBV12-4
j_gene: TRBJ1-5
abundance: NA
d_gene: NA
CDR3aa: CASRDTYQPQHF
CDR3nt: TGTGCCAGCAGGGACACGTACCAGCCCCAGCATTTT

v_gene: TRBV3-1/TRBV3-2
j_gene: TRBJ2-5
abundance: once
d_gene: TRBD1
CDR3aa: CASSQDGTGSRETQYF
CDR3nt: TGTGCCAGCAGCCAAGATGGGACAGGGAGTCGAGAGACCCAGTACTTC

v_gene: TRBV7-6
j_gene: TRBJ2-7
abundance: once
d_gene: NA
CDR3aa: CASSLESGGAYEQYF
CDR3nt: TGTGCCAGCAGCTTAGAATCGGGGGGCGCTTACGAGCAGTACTTC

v_gene: TRBV5-1
j_gene: TRBJ2-7
abundance: NA
d_gene: TRBD1
CDR3aa: CASRETGGLSYEQYF
CDR3nt: TGCGCCAGCAGAGAAACAGGGGGACTCTCCTACGAGCAGTACTTC

v_gene: TRBV7-2
j_gene: TRBJ2-1
abundance: NA
d_gene: NA
CDR3aa: CASSPRTPDEQFF
CDR3nt: TGTGCCAGCAGCCCGCGGACTCCGGATGAGCAGTTCTTC

v_gene: TRBV7-3
j_gene: TRBJ2-1
abundance: NA
d_gene: TRBD1
CDR3aa: CASSLTSGTGGGNEQFF
CDR3nt: TGTGCCAGCAGCTTAACGAGCGGGACAGGGGGAGGCAATGAGCAGTTCTTC

v_gene: TRBV18
j_gene: TRBJ2-1
abundance: few
d_gene: TRBD1
CDR3aa: CASSPLDRSMGNEQFF
CDR3nt: TGTGCCAGCTCACCTCTGGACAGGAGTATGGGGAATGAGCAGTTCTTC

v_gene: TRBV6-6
j_gene: TRBJ2-2
abundance: NA
d_gene: NA
CDR3aa: CASSYPNRDTGELFF
CDR3nt: TGTGCCAGCAGTTACCCAAACAGGGACACCGGGGAGCTGTTTTTT

v_gene: TRBV27
j_gene: TRBJ1-5
abundance: NA
d_gene: NA
CDR3aa: CASSPGQSSNQPQHF
CDR3nt: TGTGCCAGCAGTCCCGGACAGAGTAGCAATCAGCCCCAGCATTTT

v_gene: TRBV27
j_gene: TRBJ1-5
abundance: NA
d_gene: NA
CDR3aa: CASSPSGNNQPQHF
CDR3nt: TGTGCCAGCAGTCCATCCGGGAACAATCAGCCCCAGCATTTT

v_gene: TRBV7-8
j_gene: TRBJ1-1
abundance: NA
d_gene: NA
CDR3aa: CASSLDYGEAFF
CDR3nt: TGTGCCAGCAGCTTAGATTACGGTGAAGCTTTCTTT